This T cell receptor beta chain was sequenced for a study of T cells in localized non-small cell lung cancer. General study findings and limits: Adjacent uninvolved lung tissue had the highest T cell clonality, exceeding tumor.

The CDR3 has 18 amino acids. In germline, CDR1 is SGHRS, CDR2 YFSETQ. Trimming stripped 4 bases from V and 4 bases from J, with 26 bases between. On this clone itself: Antigen specificity is unknown.

TCRdb's table, derived via immunoSEQ multiplex PCR, lists solely in-frame clones and lacks some. The table includes 2,000 or so clones, approximately 19% detected once. The sample consisted of lung tumor tissue, taken before any cancer treatment. This clonotype was sampled from a male donor at least 60 years old with stage I lung adenocarcinoma. V usage is TRBV5-1 and J usage is TRBJ1-2; D might be TRBD1 (5 bases). The CDR3 sequence is CASSQSQGGVWSGYGYTF. CDR3 nucleotides: TGCGCCAGCAGCCAATCCCAGGGTGGGGTCTGGTCGGGCTATGGCTACACCTTC.